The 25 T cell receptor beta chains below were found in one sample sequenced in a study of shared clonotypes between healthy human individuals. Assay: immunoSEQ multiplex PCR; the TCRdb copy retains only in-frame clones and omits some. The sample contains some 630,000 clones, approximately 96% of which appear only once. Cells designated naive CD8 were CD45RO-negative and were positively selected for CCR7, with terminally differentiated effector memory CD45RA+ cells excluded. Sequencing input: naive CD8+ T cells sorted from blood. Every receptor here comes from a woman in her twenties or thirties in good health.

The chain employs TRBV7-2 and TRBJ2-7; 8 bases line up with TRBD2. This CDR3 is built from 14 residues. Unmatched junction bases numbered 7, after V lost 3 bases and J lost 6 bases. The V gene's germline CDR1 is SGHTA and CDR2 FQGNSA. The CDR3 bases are TGTGCCAGCAGCTTTTCAGCGGGAGAGAGCGAGCAGTACTTC. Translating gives CASSFSAGESEQYF.

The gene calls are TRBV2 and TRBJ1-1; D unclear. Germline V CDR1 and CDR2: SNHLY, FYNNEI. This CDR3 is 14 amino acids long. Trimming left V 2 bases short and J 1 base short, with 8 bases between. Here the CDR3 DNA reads TGTGCCAGCAGTGAATGGATGGAGAACACTGAAGCTTTCTTT. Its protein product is CASSEWMENTEAFF.

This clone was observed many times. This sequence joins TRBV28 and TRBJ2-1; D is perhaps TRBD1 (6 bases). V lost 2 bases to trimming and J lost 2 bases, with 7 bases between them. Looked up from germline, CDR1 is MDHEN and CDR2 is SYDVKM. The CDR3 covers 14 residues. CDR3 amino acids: CASSLRTAYNEQFF. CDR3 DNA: TGTGCCAGCAGTTTAAGGACAGCCTACAATGAGCAGTTCTTC.

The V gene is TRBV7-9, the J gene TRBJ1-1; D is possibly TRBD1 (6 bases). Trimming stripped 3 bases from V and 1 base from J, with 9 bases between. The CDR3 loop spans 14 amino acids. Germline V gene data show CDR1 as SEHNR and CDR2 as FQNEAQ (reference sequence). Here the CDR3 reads CASSLLGQNTEAFF. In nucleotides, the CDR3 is TGTGCCAGCAGCTTGTTGGGACAGAACACTGAAGCTTTCTTT.

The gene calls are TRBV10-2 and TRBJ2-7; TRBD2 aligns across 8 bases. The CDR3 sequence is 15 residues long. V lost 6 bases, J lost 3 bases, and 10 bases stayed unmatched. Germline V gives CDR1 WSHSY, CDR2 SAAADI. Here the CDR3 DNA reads TGCGCCAGCAGCGCCCGGGTGGCGGGAGGCTACGAGCAGTACTTC. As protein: CASSARVAGGYEQYF.

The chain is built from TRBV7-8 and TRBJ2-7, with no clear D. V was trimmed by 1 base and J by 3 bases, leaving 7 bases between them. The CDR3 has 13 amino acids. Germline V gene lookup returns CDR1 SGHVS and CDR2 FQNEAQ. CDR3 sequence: CASSLEAVYEQYF. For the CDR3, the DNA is TGTGCCAGCAGCTTAGAGGCGGTCTACGAGCAGTACTTC.

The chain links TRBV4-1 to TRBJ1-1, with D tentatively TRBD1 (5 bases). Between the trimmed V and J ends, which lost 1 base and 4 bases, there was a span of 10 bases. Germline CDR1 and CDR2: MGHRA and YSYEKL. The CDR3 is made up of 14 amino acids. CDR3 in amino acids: CASSQAREGTEAFF. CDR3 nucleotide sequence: TGCGCCAGCAGCCAAGCCAGGGAAGGCACTGAAGCTTTCTTT.

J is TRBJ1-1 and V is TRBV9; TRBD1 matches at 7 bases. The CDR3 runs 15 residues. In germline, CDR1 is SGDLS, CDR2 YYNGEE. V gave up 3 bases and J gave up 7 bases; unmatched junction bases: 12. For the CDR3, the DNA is TGTGCCAGCAGCGGACAGGGCGACCGGTTGGGTGAAGCTTTCTTT. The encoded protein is CASSGQGDRLGEAFF.

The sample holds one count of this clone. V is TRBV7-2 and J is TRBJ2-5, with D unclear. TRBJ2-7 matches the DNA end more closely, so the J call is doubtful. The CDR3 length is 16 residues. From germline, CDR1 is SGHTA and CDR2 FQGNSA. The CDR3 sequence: CASSLAPEAGLYEQYF. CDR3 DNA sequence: TGTGCCAGCAGCTTAGCGCCCGAGGCAGGCCTATACGAGCAGTACTTC.

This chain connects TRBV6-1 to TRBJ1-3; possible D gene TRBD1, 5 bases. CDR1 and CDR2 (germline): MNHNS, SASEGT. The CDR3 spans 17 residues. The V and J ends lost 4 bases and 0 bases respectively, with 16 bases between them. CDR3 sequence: CASSVQDIVISGNTIYF. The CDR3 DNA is TGTGCCAGCAGTGTTCAGGACATTGTCATCTCTGGAAACACCATATATTTT.

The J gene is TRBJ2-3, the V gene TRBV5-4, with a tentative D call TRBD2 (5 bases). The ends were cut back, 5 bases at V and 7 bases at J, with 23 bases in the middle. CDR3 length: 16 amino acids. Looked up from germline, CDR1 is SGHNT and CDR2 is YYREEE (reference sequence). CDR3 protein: CASRPGDSHLSYTQYF. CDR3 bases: TGTGCCAGCAGACCCGGGGATTCCCACCTCTCATATACGCAGTATTTT.

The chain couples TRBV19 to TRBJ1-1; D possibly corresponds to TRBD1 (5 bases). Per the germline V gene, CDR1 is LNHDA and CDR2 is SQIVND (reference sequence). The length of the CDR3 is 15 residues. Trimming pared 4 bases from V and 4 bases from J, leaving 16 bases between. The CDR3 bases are TGTGCCAGTAGTAGGACCCAGGGAGGAGCCACTGAAGCTTTCTTT. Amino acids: CASSRTQGGATEAFF.

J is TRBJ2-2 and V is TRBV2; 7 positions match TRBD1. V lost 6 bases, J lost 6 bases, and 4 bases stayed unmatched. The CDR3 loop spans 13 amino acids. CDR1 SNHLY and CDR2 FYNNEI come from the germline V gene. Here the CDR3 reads CASREQGSGELFF. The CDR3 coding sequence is TGTGCCAGCAGAGAACAGGGGTCCGGGGAGCTGTTTTTT.

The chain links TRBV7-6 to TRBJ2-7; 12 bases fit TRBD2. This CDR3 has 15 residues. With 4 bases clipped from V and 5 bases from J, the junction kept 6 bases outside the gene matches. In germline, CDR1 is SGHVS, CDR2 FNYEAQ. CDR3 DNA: TGTGCCAGCAGCTCTAGCGGGAGGGATCGGGACGAGCAGTACTTC. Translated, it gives CASSSSGRDRDEQYF.

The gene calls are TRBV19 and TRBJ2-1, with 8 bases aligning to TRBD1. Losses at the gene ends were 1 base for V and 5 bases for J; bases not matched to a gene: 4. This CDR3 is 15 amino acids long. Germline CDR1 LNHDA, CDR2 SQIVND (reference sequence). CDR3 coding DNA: TGTGCCAGTAGTATAGCCAGGGGGCCAAACAATGAGCAGTTCTTC. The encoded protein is CASSIARGPNNEQFF.

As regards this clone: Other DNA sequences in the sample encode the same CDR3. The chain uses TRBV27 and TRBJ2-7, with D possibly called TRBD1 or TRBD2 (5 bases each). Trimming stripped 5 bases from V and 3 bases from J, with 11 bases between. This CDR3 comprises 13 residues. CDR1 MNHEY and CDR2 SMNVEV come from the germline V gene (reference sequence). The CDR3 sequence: CASSLGTYYEQYF. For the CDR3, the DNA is TGTGCCAGCAGTCTGGGGACCTACTACGAGCAGTACTTC.

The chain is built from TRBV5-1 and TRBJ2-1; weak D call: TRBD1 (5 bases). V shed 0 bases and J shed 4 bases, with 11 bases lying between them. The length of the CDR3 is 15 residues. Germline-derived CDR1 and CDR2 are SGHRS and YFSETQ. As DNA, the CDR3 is TGCGCCAGCAGCTTGGACTGGGGCGCGTACAATGAGCAGTTCTTC. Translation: CASSLDWGAYNEQFF. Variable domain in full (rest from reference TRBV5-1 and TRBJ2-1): KAGVTQTPRYLIKTRGQQVTLSCSPISGHRSVSWYQQTPGQGLQFLFEYFSETQRNKGNFPGRFSGRQFSNSRSEMNVSTLELGDSALYLCASSLDWGAYNEQFFGPGTRLTVL.

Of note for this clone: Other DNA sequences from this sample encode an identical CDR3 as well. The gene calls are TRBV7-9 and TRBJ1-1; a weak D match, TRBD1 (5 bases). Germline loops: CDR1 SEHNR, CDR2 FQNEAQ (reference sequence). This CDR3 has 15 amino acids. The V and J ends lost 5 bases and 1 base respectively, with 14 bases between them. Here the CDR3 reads CASSLATGTNTEAFF. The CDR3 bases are TGTGCCAGCAGCCTTGCAACAGGAACGAACACTGAAGCTTTCTTT. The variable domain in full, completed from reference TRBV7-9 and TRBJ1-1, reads DTGVSQNPRHKITKRGQNVTFRCDPISEHNRLYWYRQTLGQGPEFLTYFQNEAQLEKSRLLSDRFSAERPKGSFSTLEIQRTEQGDSAMYLCASSLATGTNTEAFFGQGTRLTVV.

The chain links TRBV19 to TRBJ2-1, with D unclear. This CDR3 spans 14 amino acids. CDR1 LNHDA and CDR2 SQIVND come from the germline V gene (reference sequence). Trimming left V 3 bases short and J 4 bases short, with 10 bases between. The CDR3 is CASSIRVQYNEQFF. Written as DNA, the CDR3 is TGTGCCAGTAGTATTAGGGTTCAGTACAATGAGCAGTTCTTC.

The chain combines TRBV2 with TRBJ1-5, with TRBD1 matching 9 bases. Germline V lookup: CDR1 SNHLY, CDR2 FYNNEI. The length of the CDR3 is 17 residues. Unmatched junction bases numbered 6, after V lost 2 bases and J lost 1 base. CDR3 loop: CASSERGTGISNQPQHF. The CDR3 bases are TGTGCCAGCAGTGAACGCGGGACAGGGATAAGCAATCAGCCCCAGCATTTT. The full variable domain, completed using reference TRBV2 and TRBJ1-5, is EPEVTQTPSHQVTQMGQEVILRCVPISNHLYFYWYRQILGQKVEFLVSFYNNEISEKSEIFDDQFSVERPDGSNFTLKIRSTKLEDSAMYFCASSERGTGISNQPQHFGDGTRLSIL.

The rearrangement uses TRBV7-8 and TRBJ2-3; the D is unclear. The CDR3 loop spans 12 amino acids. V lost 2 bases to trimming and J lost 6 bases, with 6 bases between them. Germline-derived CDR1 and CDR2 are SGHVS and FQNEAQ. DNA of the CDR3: TGTGCCAGCAGCTTACTGACCGATACGCAGTATTTT. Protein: CASSLLTDTQYF.

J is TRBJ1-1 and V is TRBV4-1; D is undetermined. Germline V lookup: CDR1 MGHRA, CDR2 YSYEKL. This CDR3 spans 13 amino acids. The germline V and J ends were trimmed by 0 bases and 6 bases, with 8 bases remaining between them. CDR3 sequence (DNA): TGCGCCAGCAGCCAAGAATGGAAGGCTGAAGCTTTCTTT. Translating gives CASSQEWKAEAFF.

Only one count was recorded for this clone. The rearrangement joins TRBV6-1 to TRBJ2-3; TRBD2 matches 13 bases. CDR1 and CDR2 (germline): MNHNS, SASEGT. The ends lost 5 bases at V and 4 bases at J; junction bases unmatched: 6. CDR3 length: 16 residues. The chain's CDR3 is CASSKGLAGAADTQYF. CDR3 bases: TGTGCCAGCAGTAAAGGACTAGCGGGAGCCGCAGATACGCAGTATTTT.

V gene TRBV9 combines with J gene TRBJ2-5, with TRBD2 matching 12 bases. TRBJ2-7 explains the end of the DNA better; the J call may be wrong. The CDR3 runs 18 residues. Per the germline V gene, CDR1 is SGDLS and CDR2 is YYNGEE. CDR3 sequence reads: CASSGSSGRDPLFYEQYF. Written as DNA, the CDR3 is TGTGCCAGCAGCGGTTCTAGCGGGAGGGACCCCTTATTTTACGAGCAGTACTTC.

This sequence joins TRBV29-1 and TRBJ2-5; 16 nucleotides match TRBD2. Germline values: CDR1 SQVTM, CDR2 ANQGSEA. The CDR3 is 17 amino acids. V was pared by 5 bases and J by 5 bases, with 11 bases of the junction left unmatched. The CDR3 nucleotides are TGCAGCGTTACCCCCGGGACTAGCGGGAGGGCCGCGGAGACCCAGTACTTC. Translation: CSVTPGTSGRAAETQYF.